This T cell receptor (beta chain) is from a study of blood T cell repertoires in COVID-19. Turning to the study itself: Some COVID-19 samples were acute and others convalescent; all came from the United States, Italy and Spain. PBMCs, B-cell-depleted T cells, or T cells were the source of the cDNA or gDNA that made up the material.

Original analysis: The authors estimated nucleated cell counts from reference gene primer amplification. Sequencing used immunoSEQ multiplex PCR; TCRdb keeps in-frame clones, though not all of them. Clone size and V and J calls were adopted from that table, with D and trimming inferred from the DNA. Found here are 250,000 to 300,000 clones, around 86% of them singletons; the top ten hold roughly 2.9%. The V segment lost 4 bases and the J segment 3 bases; nucleotides outside the gene matches: 6. Germline CDR1 and CDR2: SGHNT and YYREEE (reference sequence). The CDR3 runs to 14 residues. The chain employs TRBV5-4 and TRBJ1-2; TRBD1 agrees at 7 bases. The receptor was derived from a woman aged 55-70 years with active or convalescent COVID-19. Material: peripheral blood. In DNA, the CDR3 is TGTGCCAGCAGCGAAAAAACAGGGGACTATGGCTACACCTTC. Its translation: CASSEKTGDYGYTF.